The source of this T cell receptor (beta chain) is a study of control samples from healthy donors and cancer patients. Profiled with immunoSEQ multiplex PCR; TCRdb holds only in-frame clones, not every one. The sample holds about 54,000 clones, approximately 96% seen once. The source of this sequence is a woman in her 30s in good health. Sequencing used blood.

This CDR3 is CASSLADANTGELFF. The CDR3 DNA sequence: TGTGCCAGCAGTTTGGCGGACGCGAACACCGGGGAGCTGTTTTTT. This chain connects TRBV27 to TRBJ2-2; D not resolved. The CDR3 has 15 amino acids. The germline CDR1 and CDR2 sequences are MNHEY and SMNVEV (reference sequence). Between the trimmed V and J ends, which lost 3 bases and 0 bases, there was a span of 8 bases.